Below are 21 T cell receptor beta chains sequenced from a single sample in a study of vaccination effects on CD4 cells after COVID-19. Some clones are missing from TCRdb's copy, which holds only in-frame ones; the method was immunoSEQ multiplex PCR. The sample consists of over 25,000 clones, roughly 80% of them appearing once. These TCRs are of unknown antigen specificity. Expansion of antigen-specific CD4+ T cells with viral peptide pools was carried out by the ViraFEST assay before sequencing. The culture ran for 10 days before CD4+ T cells were isolated. Either the mRNA-1273 or the BNT162b2 vaccine was given to participants as two doses. The input for sequencing was CD4+ T cells from PBMCs cultured with HCoV-229E spike peptides, taken after COVID-19 vaccination. All receptors come from a human donor who received a COVID-19 vaccine.

The chain links TRBV2 to TRBJ1-6, with no clear D. The CDR3 length is 14 residues. The V gene's germline CDR1 is SNHLY and CDR2 FYNNEI. V gave up 2 bases and J gave up 10 bases, with 12 bases separating them. The CDR3, as DNA: TGTGCCAGCAGTGAAAAGTGGTTCGGGTCACCCCTCCACTTT. Its translation: CASSEKWFGSPLHF.

This sequence joins TRBV21-1 and TRBJ2-1. TRBV21-1 corresponds to a pseudogene. The CDR3 loop spans 13 amino acids. The CDR3 here is CARDRRGYNEQFF. As DNA, the CDR3 is TGTGCCAGAGACAGGAGGGGATACAATGAGCAGTTCTTC.

The chain recombines TRBV29-1 with TRBJ2-5, with D possibly being TRBD1 (6 bases). The CDR3 loop spans 15 amino acids. The V end lost 6 bases, the J end lost 3 bases, and 20 bases lay between the germline ends. CDR1 is SQVTM and CDR2 is ANQGSEA in the germline V gene. The CDR3 here is CSVRYVGWTEETQYF. The CDR3 DNA reads TGCAGCGTCCGATACGTTGGGTGGACAGAAGAGACCCAGTACTTC.

The chain links TRBV6-1 to TRBJ2-3; D tentatively fits TRBD1 or TRBD2 (6 bases each). Germline CDR1 MNHNS, CDR2 SASEGT. CDR3 length equals 16 residues. With 1 base removed from V and 3 bases from J, the gap between germline ends came to 14 bases. The CDR3: CASSEGGAVWTDTQYF. In nucleotides, the CDR3 is TGTGCCAGCAGTGAAGGGGGGGCGGTTTGGACAGATACGCAGTATTTT.

This sequence joins TRBV28 and TRBJ1-1; the D gene is possibly TRBD1 (5 bases). CDR3 length: 12 residues. With 4 bases removed from V and 5 bases from J, the gap between germline ends came to 8 bases. The V gene's germline CDR1 is MDHEN and CDR2 SYDVKM. This CDR3 reads CASSSGSTEAFF. CDR3 nucleotides: TGTGCCAGCAGTTCAGGGAGTACTGAAGCTTTCTTT.

This clone was seen a single time. The chain employs TRBV3-1 (or the pseudogene TRBV3-2) and TRBJ1-2; D perhaps matches TRBD1 (6 bases). With 0 bases removed from V and 5 bases from J, the gap between germline ends came to 10 bases. CDR3 length: 14 residues. The V gene's germline CDR1 is LGHDT and CDR2 YNNKEL (reference sequence). CDR3 residues: CASSQEGAHYGYTF. DNA for the CDR3: TGTGCCAGCAGCCAAGAGGGGGCGCATTATGGCTACACCTTC.

The chain recombines TRBV15 with TRBJ1-6, with D possibly being TRBD1 (6 bases). The CDR3 is 15 amino acids. Germline V gives CDR1 LNHNV, CDR2 YYDKDF (reference sequence). V lost 4 bases and J lost 6, with 13 bases in between. The CDR3 bases are TGTGCCACCAGCATCGAGCAGGGGCGTAATTCACCCCTCCACTTT. It yields the protein CATSIEQGRNSPLHF.

This chain links TRBV2 with TRBJ1-6; maybe TRBD1 (5 bases). V lost 1 base and J 7 bases, leaving 11 bases between the germline ends. The CDR3 contains 15 residues. Germline V gene lookup returns CDR1 SNHLY and CDR2 FYNNEI. For the CDR3, the DNA is TGTGCCAGCAGTGAAGAGGCAGGGATCAATTCACCCCTCCACTTT. It specifies CASSEEAGINSPLHF.

The gene calls are TRBV2 and TRBJ2-5, with D unclear. The germline gives CDR1 SNHLY, CDR2 FYNNEI. This CDR3 has 11 residues. Trimming shortened V by 7 bases and J by 1 base, and 4 bases separated the two germline ends. CDR3 nucleotides: TGTGCCAGCACCGCCCAAGAGACCCAGTACTTC. Its translation: CASTAQETQYF.

The J gene is TRBJ2-1, the V gene TRBV24-1; TRBD1 matches at 8 bases. The J segment lost 12 bases and the V segment lost 4 bases, leaving 7 bases of the junction unmatched. The CDR3 consists of 13 residues. Looked up from germline, CDR1 is KGHDR and CDR2 is SFDVKD. Written as DNA, the CDR3 is TGTGCCACCAGTGACCCAGGGGGCATCTGGCAGTTCTTC. This encodes CATSDPGGIWQFF.

The rearrangement uses TRBV19 and TRBJ2-1; 9 nucleotides align to TRBD2. CDR3 size: 15 residues. Germline-derived CDR1 and CDR2 are LNHDA and SQIVND (reference sequence). Germline trimming cut 7 bases from V and 4 bases from J; bases unmatched to any gene: 8. The CDR3 reads CASKRREGGYNEQFF. The DNA for the CDR3 is TGTGCCAGTAAACGGCGGGAGGGCGGTTACAATGAGCAGTTCTTC. Using reference TRBV19 and TRBJ2-1 for the parts outside the CDR3, the full variable domain is DGGITQSPKYLFRKEGQNVTLSCEQNLNHDAMYWYRQDPGQGLRLIYYSQIVNDFQKGDIAEGYSVSREKKESFPLTVTSAQKNPTAFYLCASKRREGGYNEQFFGPGTRLTVL.

The chain combines TRBV5-6 with TRBJ1-2, with D uncertain. Trimming stripped 2 bases from V and 7 bases from J, with 6 bases between. The V gene's germline CDR1 is SGHDT and CDR2 YYEEEE. This CDR3 has 11 amino acids. CDR3 sequence: CASSLGSGYTF. CDR3 nucleotide sequence: TGTGCCAGCAGCTTAGGAAGTGGCTACACCTTC.

The gene calls are TRBV27 and TRBJ1-4; TRBD1 is a possible D gene (5 bases). The CDR3 totals 15 residues. Trimming left V 6 bases short and J 7 bases short, with 18 bases between. CDR1 is MNHEY and CDR2 is SMNVEV in the germline V gene (reference sequence). CDR3 amino acids: CASSQTHGATEKLFF. CDR3 bases: TGTGCCAGCAGCCAAACCCATGGGGCGACTGAAAAACTGTTTTTT.

The chain has TRBV4-1 and TRBJ2-7; TRBD1 agrees at 7 bases. Germline trimming cut 3 bases from V and 0 bases from J; bases unmatched to any gene: 2. The CDR3 loop spans 14 amino acids. Per the germline V gene, CDR1 is MGHRA and CDR2 is YSYEKL. The CDR3 nucleotides are TGCGCCAGCAGCCACCGGGACAGCTCCTACGAGCAGTACTTC. Its protein is CASSHRDSSYEQYF.

This clone is classed as large. This sequence joins TRBV18 and TRBJ1-4; no reliable D call. The ends were cut back, 2 bases at V and 0 bases at J, with 7 bases in the middle. Germline CDR1 reads KGHSH; CDR2 reads LQKENI. The CDR3 consists of 15 residues. This chain's CDR3 is CASSPRRTTNEKLFF. As DNA, the CDR3 is TGTGCCAGCTCACCAAGACGGACAACTAATGAAAAACTGTTTTTT.

This chain uses TRBV6-5 with TRBJ1-2; D gene ambiguous. The CDR3 is 15 residues long. The V gene lost 5 bases and the J gene lost 4 bases, with 17 bases spanning the gap. Germline V lookup: CDR1 MNHEY, CDR2 SVGAGI. Here the CDR3 reads CASSPTFSGSYGYTF. The CDR3 nucleotides are TGTGCCAGCAGTCCTACCTTTTCAGGATCCTATGGCTACACCTTC.

This chain's CDR3 is CASSHGQGEAGNTIYF. DNA of the CDR3: TGTGCCAGCAGTCACGGACAGGGAGAAGCTGGAAACACCATATATTTT. The chain has TRBV7-6 and TRBJ1-3; 8 bases agree with TRBD1. CDR3 length: 16 amino acids. Germline assignment: CDR1 SGHVS and CDR2 FNYEAQ. V lost 6 bases and J lost 2; bases outside the gene matches: 9. The complete variable domain, with remaining parts taken from reference TRBV7-6 and TRBJ1-3, reads GAGVSQSPRYKVTKRGQDVALRCDPISGHVSLYWYRQALGQGPEFLTYFNYEAQQDKSGLPNDRFSAERPEGSISTLTIQRTEQRDSAMYRCASSHGQGEAGNTIYFGEGSWLTVV.

The chain couples TRBV7-9 to TRBJ2-7; 10 nucleotides match TRBD1. From germline, CDR1 is SEHNR and CDR2 FQNEAQ (reference sequence). The CDR3 loop spans 14 amino acids. Trimming took 3 bases from V and 5 from J; bases not matched to a gene: 4. The CDR3 is CASSFGDRGNEQYF. The CDR3 bases are TGTGCCAGCAGCTTCGGGGACAGGGGTAACGAGCAGTACTTC.

This chain uses TRBV10-1 with TRBJ1-4; D is ambiguous. CDR3 length: 15 residues. Trimming took off 0 bases at V and 2 bases at J, with 7 bases between the two ends. Germline V gene data show CDR1 as WNHNN and CDR2 as SYGVQD (reference sequence). CDR3 amino acids: CASSESGETNEKLFF. The CDR3 DNA reads as TGCGCCAGCAGTGAGTCCGGGGAGACTAATGAAAAACTGTTTTTT.

The chain links TRBV29-1 to TRBJ2-2; tentative D call: TRBD1 (6 bases). CDR1 SQVTM and CDR2 ANQGSEA come from the germline V gene. The CDR3 contains 13 residues. The germline V and J ends were trimmed by 7 bases and 1 base, with 10 bases remaining between them. The CDR3 nucleotides are TGCAGCGCCTCGGGACAGAACACCGGGGAGCTGTTTTTT. The encoded protein is CSASGQNTGELFF.

The V call is TRBV6-5, the J call TRBJ2-2, with a possible D match to TRBD2 (6 bases). The V end lost 6 bases, the J end lost 1 base, and 12 bases lay between the germline ends. Germline V gene sequence: CDR1 MNHEY, CDR2 SVGAGI. CDR3 size: 15 residues. The CDR3 coding sequence is TGTGCCAGCAGCCGGGACTCTATGAACACCGGGGAGCTGTTTTTT. As protein: CASSRDSMNTGELFF.